The next 21 T cell receptor beta chains were all read from a single sample in a study of blood T cell repertoires in COVID-19. Only in-frame clones appear in the TCRdb table, and some are missing; sequencing was by immunoSEQ multiplex PCR. The sample lists fewer than 250,000 clones, almost 90% occurring once. Input material: PBMCs or T cells enriched from blood (not recorded which). The source of these receptors is a man aged 25 to 40 who had been exposed to COVID-19.

The chain couples TRBV7-7 to TRBJ2-5, with TRBD2 matching 11 bases. V shed 5 bases, J shed 2 bases, and the junction held 4 bases outside the gene matches. The CDR3 runs 15 residues. Germline values: CDR1 SSHAT, CDR2 FNYEAQ (reference sequence). Here the CDR3 reads CASSRRLAGQETQYF. In DNA form, the CDR3 reads TGTGCCAGCAGCCGGCGACTAGCGGGGCAAGAGACCCAGTACTTC.

This sequence joins TRBV5-1 and TRBJ2-6; D unresolved. In germline, CDR1 is SGHRS, CDR2 YFSETQ. Trimming shortened V by 7 bases and J by 0 bases, and 11 bases separated the two germline ends. The CDR3 is 15 amino acids. The CDR3 loop reads CASALQLSGANVLTF. The CDR3 DNA reads TGCGCCAGCGCATTACAGCTCTCTGGGGCCAACGTCCTGACTTTC. The complete variable domain, with remaining parts taken from reference TRBV5-1 and TRBJ2-6, reads KAGVTQTPRYLIKTRGQQVTLSCSPISGHRSVSWYQQTPGQGLQFLFEYFSETQRNKGNFPGRFSGRQFSNSRSEMNVSTLELGDSALYLCASALQLSGANVLTFGAGSRLTVL.

The chain links TRBV5-6 to TRBJ1-6; D is ambiguous. This CDR3 comprises 14 residues. Between the trimmed V and J ends, which lost 1 base and 8 bases, there was a span of 10 bases. Looked up from germline, CDR1 is SGHDT and CDR2 is YYEEEE. In DNA, the CDR3 is TGTGCCAGCAGCTTGCCCGTTGGGCATTCACCCCTCCACTTT. It is translated as CASSLPVGHSPLHF.

CDR3 sequence reads: CASSPPGAVGQPQHF. In DNA form, the CDR3 reads TGTGCCAGTAGTCCCCCTGGGGCCGTCGGTCAGCCCCAGCATTTT. The chain carries TRBV19 and TRBJ1-5, with D possibly matching TRBD1 (5 bases). V was pared by 5 bases and J by 6 bases, with 17 bases between. Germline values: CDR1 LNHDA, CDR2 SQIVND (reference sequence). The CDR3 extends over 15 amino acids.

This clone was recorded only once. CDR3 nucleotide sequence: TGCGCCAGCAGCTTACTAGCGGGGGGCAACAATGAGCAGTTCTTC. Residues: CASSLLAGGNNEQFF. V gene TRBV5-1 combines with J gene TRBJ2-1; 12 positions agree with TRBD2. Per the germline V gene, CDR1 is SGHRS and CDR2 is YFSETQ. Trimming took 2 bases from V and 5 from J; bases not matched to a gene: 2. The CDR3 is made up of 15 amino acids.

The chain is built from TRBV6-1 and TRBJ1-5; D uncertain. V gave up 0 bases and J gave up 0 bases, with 9 bases separating them. The CDR3 has 16 amino acids. Germline CDR1 is MNHNS and CDR2 is SASEGT. This CDR3 reads CASSEARVNSNQPQHF. In nucleotides, the CDR3 is TGTGCCAGCAGTGAAGCGAGGGTAAATAGCAATCAGCCCCAGCATTTT.

The J gene is TRBJ2-3, the V gene TRBV29-1, with 7 bases identical to TRBD1. With 6 bases clipped from V and 2 bases from J, the junction kept 8 bases outside the gene matches. This CDR3 is built from 14 residues. Germline lookup yields CDR1 SQVTM and CDR2 ANQGSEA. DNA for the CDR3: TGCAGCGTGGGGGCGGACAGGACCACAGATACGCAGTATTTT. As protein: CSVGADRTTDTQYF.

This clone was seen just once. The chain is built from TRBV29-1 and TRBJ1-1; D gene ambiguous. The germline gives CDR1 SQVTM, CDR2 ANQGSEA. CDR3 length: 12 amino acids. V was trimmed by 4 bases and J by 1 base, leaving 7 bases between them. CDR3 loop: CSVVAENTEAFF. As DNA, the CDR3 is TGCAGCGTTGTAGCAGAGAACACTGAAGCTTTCTTT. The full variable domain, its missing parts supplied by reference TRBV29-1 and TRBJ1-1, is SAVISQKPSRDICQRGTSLTIQCQVDSQVTMMFWYRQQPGQSLTLIATANQGSEATYESGFVIDKFPISRPNLTFSTLTVSNMSPEDSSIYLCSVVAENTEAFFGQGTRLTVV.

The V gene is TRBV27, the J gene TRBJ1-1; possible D gene TRBD1, 6 bases. The CDR3 covers 14 residues. Germline lookup yields CDR1 MNHEY and CDR2 SMNVEV (reference sequence). V was pared by 8 bases and J by 3 bases, with 16 bases between. The CDR3 loop is CASYSQGSYTEAFF. CDR3 nucleotides: TGTGCCAGCTATAGTCAGGGGTCCTACACTGAAGCTTTCTTT.

The chain links TRBV23-1 to TRBJ1-5; D gene uncertain. TRBV23-1 is known as an ORF, though its function is uncertain. The CDR3 loop spans 13 amino acids. Trimming left V 7 bases short and J 7 bases short, with 14 bases between. The CDR3 protein is CASKSAGGQPQHF. CDR3 nucleotides: TGCGCCAGCAAGAGCGCTGGCGGGCAGCCCCAGCATTTT.

DNA of the CDR3: TGTGCCAGCAGTCAACTTGGGACAGGCGCCCTTTTGGCTGGCTACACCTTC. Protein sequence: CASSQLGTGALLAGYTF. V usage is TRBV7-9 and J usage is TRBJ1-2, with 8 bases fitting TRBD1. Trimming took 6 bases from V and 7 from J; bases not matched to a gene: 19. The length of the CDR3 is 17 residues. Germline-derived CDR1 and CDR2 are SEHNR and FQNEAQ (reference sequence).

This chain connects TRBV5-1 to TRBJ1-4; D remains ambiguous. The CDR3 runs 14 residues. Germline lookup yields CDR1 SGHRS and CDR2 YFSETQ. V lost 0 bases and J 5 bases, leaving 8 bases between the germline ends. CDR3: CASSLARGNEKLFF. Written as DNA, the CDR3 is TGCGCCAGCAGCTTGGCCAGAGGAAATGAAAAACTGTTTTTT. The variable domain in full, with the rest retrieved from reference TRBV5-1 and TRBJ1-4, is KAGVTQTPRYLIKTRGQQVTLSCSPISGHRSVSWYQQTPGQGLQFLFEYFSETQRNKGNFPGRFSGRQFSNSRSEMNVSTLELGDSALYLCASSLARGNEKLFFGSGTQLSVL.

The chain recombines TRBV5-1 with TRBJ1-4; 8 bases align to TRBD1. After removal of 0 bases from V and 8 bases from J, the junction contained 9 bases not matched to a gene. From germline, CDR1 is SGHRS and CDR2 YFSETQ. This CDR3 contains 16 residues. The chain's CDR3 is CASSLERQGAGEKLFF. Here the CDR3 DNA reads TGCGCCAGCAGCTTGGAAAGGCAGGGGGCGGGGGAAAAACTGTTTTTT.

The V gene is TRBV3-1 (or the pseudogene TRBV3-2), the J gene TRBJ2-7; TRBD1 matches 8 bases. Germline V lookup: CDR1 LGHDT, CDR2 YNNKEL (reference sequence). Unmatched junction bases numbered 12, after V lost 7 bases and J lost 1 base. CDR3 size: 16 residues. As DNA, the CDR3 is TGTGCCAGCAACCCGTTGTTTGGACAGGGATCCTACGAGCAGTACTTC. It codes for CASNPLFGQGSYEQYF.

V gene TRBV7-6 combines with J gene TRBJ2-7; D unclear. The germline gives CDR1 SGHVS, CDR2 FNYEAQ. Trimming removed 3 bases at V and 2 bases at J, with 11 bases between. The CDR3 sequence is 14 residues long. The CDR3 DNA reads as TGTGCCAGCAGCTTTGGGCGTTTTACCTACGAGCAGTACTTC. Protein product: CASSFGRFTYEQYF.

The V and J genes are TRBV19 and TRBJ2-3; TRBD1 agrees at 7 bases. Germline lookup yields CDR1 LNHDA and CDR2 SQIVND (reference sequence). This CDR3 is built from 16 residues. J was trimmed by 4 bases and V by 3 bases; bases with no gene match: 10. CDR3: CASSIEVAGGADTQYF. The CDR3 coding sequence is TGTGCCAGTAGTATTGAGGTTGCAGGGGGAGCAGATACGCAGTATTTT.

V is TRBV3-1 (or the pseudogene TRBV3-2) and J is TRBJ1-1; no clear D gene. The germline gives CDR1 LGHDT, CDR2 YNNKEL (reference sequence). V was trimmed by 3 bases and J by 1 base, leaving 9 bases between them. CDR3 size: 14 residues. As DNA, the CDR3 is TGTGCCAGCAGCCACAGTGGAGGGAACACTGAAGCTTTCTTT. Translating it yields CASSHSGGNTEAFF.

The J gene is TRBJ2-2, the V gene TRBV3-1 (or the pseudogene TRBV3-2); the D is unclear. Germline V lookup: CDR1 LGHDT, CDR2 YNNKEL (reference sequence). The V and J ends lost 4 bases and 5 bases respectively, with 14 bases between them. The CDR3 has 15 amino acids. In nucleotides, the CDR3 is TGTGCCAGCAGCCTCCGAGGAGTGACGACCGGGGAGCTGTTTTTT. Its protein is CASSLRGVTTGELFF.

V is TRBV13 and J is TRBJ1-4; D perhaps matches TRBD1 (5 bases). Germline loops: CDR1 PRHDT, CDR2 FYEKMQ (reference sequence). The CDR3 runs to 16 residues. V shed 5 bases and J shed 8 bases, with 21 bases lying between them. CDR3 region: CASSPGTPGREEKLFF. CDR3 DNA sequence: TGTGCCAGCAGCCCCGGGACGCCGGGGAGGGAGGAAAAACTGTTTTTT.

This clone was detected a few times. The CDR3 is CASSLVVAGGQETQYF. As DNA, the CDR3 is TGCGCCAGCAGCTTGGTAGTAGCGGGGGGCCAAGAGACCCAGTACTTC. The chain is built from TRBV5-1 and TRBJ2-5; 10 bases match TRBD2. The germline CDR1 and CDR2 sequences are SGHRS and YFSETQ. The CDR3 contains 16 residues. V lost 0 bases and J lost 1; bases outside the gene matches: 3. Supplemented by reference TRBV5-1 and TRBJ2-5, the full variable domain reads KAGVTQTPRYLIKTRGQQVTLSCSPISGHRSVSWYQQTPGQGLQFLFEYFSETQRNKGNFPGRFSGRQFSNSRSEMNVSTLELGDSALYLCASSLVVAGGQETQYFGPGTRLLVL.

This clone has only one observation. This chain connects TRBV15 to TRBJ2-5; TRBD2 matches 12 bases. Germline V gene sequence: CDR1 LNHNV, CDR2 YYDKDF (reference sequence). The CDR3 length is 17 residues. V trimming: 3 bases; J trimming: 5 bases; junction bases outside the gene matches: 10. CDR3 sequence reads: CATSSRLAGAFGETQYF. The CDR3 DNA sequence: TGTGCCACCAGCAGCAGACTAGCGGGGGCCTTTGGGGAGACCCAGTACTTC. The full variable domain, with the rest looked up from reference TRBV15 and TRBJ2-5, is DAMVIQNPRYQVTQFGKPVTLSCSQTLNHNVMYWYQQKSSQAPKLLFHYYDKDFNNEADTPDNFQSRRPNTSFCFLDIRSPGLGDTAMYLCATSSRLAGAFGETQYFGPGTRLLVL.